Presented here are 18 T cell receptor beta chains from one specimen sequenced in a study of monozygotic twins with inflammatory bowel disease. TCRdb reprocessed the 5' RACE reads, keeping one entry per CDR3 protein, no DNA. This sample's clone table lists 150,000 to 200,000 distinct CDR3 sequences. Sequenced: blood. The receptors were gathered from a human donor with ulcerative colitis or Crohn's disease, or a healthy co-twin of an affected twin (not recorded which).

The gene calls are TRBV20-1 and TRBJ2-7; TCRdb lists TRBD1, though no DNA is available to test this call. In germline, CDR1 is DFQATT, CDR2 SNEGSKA (reference sequence). The CDR3 has 15 residues. The CDR3 spells CSARDRIGERNEQYF.

The chain combines TRBV20-1 with TRBJ2-7; TCRdb designates TRBD2, a call that cannot be tested without DNA. This CDR3 comprises 17 residues. Germline-derived CDR1 and CDR2 are DFQATT and SNEGSKA (reference sequence). CDR3 protein: CSARDWAREGFSYEQYF.

V and J are TRBV24-1 and TRBJ2-1; checking the TCRdb D call of TRBD2 is not possible without DNA. Germline V gives CDR1 KGHDR, CDR2 SFDVKD. The CDR3 runs to 15 residues. CDR3 in amino acids: CATSDRTRIIDEQFF.

The J gene is TRBJ1-1, the V gene TRBV14. The CDR3 totals 17 residues. Germline V CDR1 and CDR2: SGHDN, FVKESK. The CDR3 loop is CASSQEGGFSRNTEAFF.

The J gene is TRBJ2-1, the V gene TRBV18; TCRdb's assignment of TRBD2 cannot be checked, as there is no DNA. CDR1 KGHSH and CDR2 LQKENI come from the germline V gene. This CDR3 has 14 residues. The CDR3 is CASSPEREYNEQFF.

The CDR3 here is CASSYSGGRGDTQYF. V usage is TRBV6-5 and J usage is TRBJ2-3; TCRdb proposes TRBD1, but this gene call is untestable without DNA. Germline V CDR1 and CDR2: MNHEY, SVGAGI. This CDR3 is built from 15 residues.

The chain carries TRBV18 and TRBJ2-3. CDR3 length: 15 residues. Germline lookup yields CDR1 KGHSH and CDR2 LQKENI. The CDR3 protein is CASSSLHTSTDTQYF. Full variable domain (missing parts from reference TRBV18 and TRBJ2-3): NAGVMQNPRHLVRRRGQEARLRCSPMKGHSHVYWYRQLPEEGLKFMVYLQKENIIDESGMPKERFSAEFPKEGPSILRIQQVVRGDSAAYFCASSSLHTSTDTQYFGPGTRLTVL.

The CDR3 region is CSASLPTGTGNEKLFF. The chain recombines TRBV20-1 with TRBJ1-4; TCRdb selects TRBD1, and the lack of DNA leaves this call unchecked. CDR1 and CDR2 from the germline V gene are DFQATT and SNEGSKA (reference sequence). This CDR3 region has 16 residues.

The chain has TRBV6-5 and TRBJ2-2. Germline lookup yields CDR1 MNHEY and CDR2 SVGAGI. The CDR3 is 14 residues long. The chain's CDR3 is CASSYSKRPGELFF.

The CDR3 sequence is CASSRSRGNEKLFF. This chain uses TRBV18 with TRBJ1-4; absent DNA, TCRdb's TRBD1 call cannot be checked. CDR1 and CDR2 from the germline V gene are KGHSH and LQKENI. CDR3 length equals 14 residues.

This chain uses TRBV20-1 with TRBJ2-1; as DNA is missing, the TRBD2 call by TCRdb cannot be tested. Germline V gene data show CDR1 as DFQATT and CDR2 as SNEGSKA (reference sequence). This CDR3 has 15 residues. This chain's CDR3 is CSARDGTSVYNEQFF.

V and J are TRBV5-1 and TRBJ2-1; no DNA is available, so the TRBD1 call from TCRdb remains unchecked. Per germline, CDR1 SGHRS and CDR2 YFSETQ. The CDR3 totals 13 residues. The CDR3 sequence is CASSLLAPHEQFF.

The rearrangement uses TRBV27 and TRBJ1-1. Germline values: CDR1 MNHEY, CDR2 SMNVEV (reference sequence). This CDR3 contains 12 residues. The chain's CDR3 is CASCRQGGSAFF.

The chain couples TRBV18 to TRBJ2-1; TCRdb returns TRBD2, unconfirmable since there is no DNA. CDR3 size: 15 residues. CDR1 is KGHSH, CDR2 LQKENI, per germline. The CDR3 spells CASSPGLAGANEQFF.

This chain connects TRBV7-8 to TRBJ2-5; TCRdb selects TRBD2, and the lack of DNA leaves this call unchecked. This CDR3 has 14 amino acids. Germline CDR1 is SGHVS and CDR2 is FQNEAQ. This CDR3 is CAGQGFSGTETQYF. Based on the CDR3 plus reference TRBV7-8 and TRBJ2-5, the full variable domain is GAGVSQSPRYKVAKRGQDVALRCDPISGHVSLFWYQQALGQGPEFLTYFQNEAQLDKSGLPSDRFFAERPEGSVSTLKIQRTQQEDSAVYLCAGQGFSGTETQYFGPGTRLLVL.

V is TRBV24-1 and J is TRBJ1-2. CDR1 and CDR2 from the germline V gene are KGHDR and SFDVKD. CDR3 length: 14 residues. CDR3 sequence: CATSDDPARYGYTF.

The J gene is TRBJ2-7, the V gene TRBV7-7; TCRdb selects TRBD2, and the lack of DNA leaves this call unchecked. Germline loops: CDR1 SSHAT, CDR2 FNYEAQ (reference sequence). This CDR3 contains 16 residues. CDR3 loop: CASSREGLAPWDEQYF.

The V gene is TRBV3-1, the J gene TRBJ1-3. Germline CDR1 LGHDT, CDR2 YNNKEL (reference sequence). This CDR3 has 15 residues. CDR3 amino acids: CASSQTSVSGNTIYF.